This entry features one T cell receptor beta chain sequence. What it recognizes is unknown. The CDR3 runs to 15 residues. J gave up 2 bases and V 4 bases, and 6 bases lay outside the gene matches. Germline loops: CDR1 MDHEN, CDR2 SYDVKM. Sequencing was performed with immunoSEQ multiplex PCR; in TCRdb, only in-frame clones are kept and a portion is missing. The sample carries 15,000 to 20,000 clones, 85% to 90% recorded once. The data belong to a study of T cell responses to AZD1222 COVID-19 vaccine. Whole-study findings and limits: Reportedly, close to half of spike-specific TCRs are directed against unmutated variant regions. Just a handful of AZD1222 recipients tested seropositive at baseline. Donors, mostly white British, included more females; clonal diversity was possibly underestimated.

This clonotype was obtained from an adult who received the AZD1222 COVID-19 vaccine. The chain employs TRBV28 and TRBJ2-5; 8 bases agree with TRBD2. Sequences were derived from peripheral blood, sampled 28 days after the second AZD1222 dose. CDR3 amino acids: CASSSGGPTQETQYF. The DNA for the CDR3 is TGTGCCAGCAGTTCGGGGGGGCCTACTCAAGAGACCCAGTACTTC.